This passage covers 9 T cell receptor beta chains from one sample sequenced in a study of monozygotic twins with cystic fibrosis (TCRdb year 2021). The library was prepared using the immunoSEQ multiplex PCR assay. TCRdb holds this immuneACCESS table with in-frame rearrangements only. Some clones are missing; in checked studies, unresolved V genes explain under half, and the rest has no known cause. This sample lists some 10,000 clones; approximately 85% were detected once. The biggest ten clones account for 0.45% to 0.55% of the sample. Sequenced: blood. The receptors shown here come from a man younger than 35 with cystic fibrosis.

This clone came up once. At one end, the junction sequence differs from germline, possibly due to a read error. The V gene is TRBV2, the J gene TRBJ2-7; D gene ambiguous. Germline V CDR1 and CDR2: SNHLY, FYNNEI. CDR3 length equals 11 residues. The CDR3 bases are TGTGCCAGCAGTGAAGCGGTGATGAAAATATTC. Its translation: CASSEAVMKIF.

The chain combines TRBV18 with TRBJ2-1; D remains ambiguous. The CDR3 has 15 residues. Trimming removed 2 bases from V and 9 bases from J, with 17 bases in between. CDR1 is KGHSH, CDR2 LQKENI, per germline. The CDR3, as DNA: TGTGCCAGCTCACCATTCAATATAGTTGCCGGTGAGCAGTTCTTC. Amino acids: CASSPFNIVAGEQFF. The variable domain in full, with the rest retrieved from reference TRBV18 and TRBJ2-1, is NAGVMQNPRHLVRRRGQEARLRCSPMKGHSHVYWYRQLPEEGLKFMVYLQKENIIDESGMPKERFSAEFPKEGPSILRIQQVVRGDSAAYFCASSPFNIVAGEQFFGPGTRLTVL.

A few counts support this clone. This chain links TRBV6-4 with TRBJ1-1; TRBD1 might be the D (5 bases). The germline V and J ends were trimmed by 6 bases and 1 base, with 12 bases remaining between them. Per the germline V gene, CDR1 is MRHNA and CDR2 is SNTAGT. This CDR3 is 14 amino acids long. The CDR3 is CASRARETNTEAFF. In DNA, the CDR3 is TGTGCCAGCAGAGCCAGGGAGACGAACACTGAAGCTTTCTTT.

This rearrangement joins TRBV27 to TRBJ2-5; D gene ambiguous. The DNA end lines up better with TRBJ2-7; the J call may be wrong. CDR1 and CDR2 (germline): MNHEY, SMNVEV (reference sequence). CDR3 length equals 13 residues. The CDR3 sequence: CASSLHPSYEQYF. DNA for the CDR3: TGTGCCAGCAGTTTGCATCCGTCCTACGAGCAGTACTTC.

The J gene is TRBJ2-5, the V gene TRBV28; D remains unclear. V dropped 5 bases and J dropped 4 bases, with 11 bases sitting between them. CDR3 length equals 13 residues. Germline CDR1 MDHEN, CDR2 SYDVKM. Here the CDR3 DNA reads TGTGCCAGCAGTCGCCCTGAGCCAGAGACCCAGTACTTC. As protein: CASSRPEPETQYF.

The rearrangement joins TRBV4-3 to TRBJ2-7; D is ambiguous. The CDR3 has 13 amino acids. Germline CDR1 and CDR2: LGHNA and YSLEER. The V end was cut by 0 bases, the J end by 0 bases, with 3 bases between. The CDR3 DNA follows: TGCGCCAGCAGCCAAGATCTCTCCTACGAGCAGTACTTC. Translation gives CASSQDLSYEQYF.

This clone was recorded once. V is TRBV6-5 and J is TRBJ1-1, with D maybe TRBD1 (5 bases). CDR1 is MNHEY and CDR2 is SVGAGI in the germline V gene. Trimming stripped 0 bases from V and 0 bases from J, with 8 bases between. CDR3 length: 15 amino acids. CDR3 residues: CASSYSGALNTEAFF. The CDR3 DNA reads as TGTGCCAGCAGTTACTCAGGGGCACTGAACACTGAAGCTTTCTTT.

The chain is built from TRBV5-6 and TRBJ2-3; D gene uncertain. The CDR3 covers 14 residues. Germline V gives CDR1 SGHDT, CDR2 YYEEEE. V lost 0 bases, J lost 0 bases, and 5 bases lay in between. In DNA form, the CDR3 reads TGTGCCAGCAGCTTGGGGGCTAGCACAGATACGCAGTATTTT. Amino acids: CASSLGASTDTQYF. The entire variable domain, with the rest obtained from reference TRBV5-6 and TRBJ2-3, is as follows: DAGVTQSPTHLIKTRGQQVTLRCSPKSGHDTVSWYQQALGQGPQFIFQYYEEEERQRGNFPDRFSGHQFPNYSSELNVNALLLGDSALYLCASSLGASTDTQYFGPGTRLTVL.

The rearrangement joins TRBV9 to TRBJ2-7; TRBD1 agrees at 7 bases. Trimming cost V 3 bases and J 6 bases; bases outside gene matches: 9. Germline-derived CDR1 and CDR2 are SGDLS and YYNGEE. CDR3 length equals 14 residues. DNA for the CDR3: TGTGCCAGCAGCGCCCTCGCGACAGGGAGCGAGCAGTACTTC. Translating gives CASSALATGSEQYF.